Described below is a single T cell receptor (beta chain) sequence and its context. Its antigen remains unidentified. The protocol was immunoSEQ multiplex PCR, while the TCRdb copy is restricted to in-frame clones and leaves out a portion. The repertoire consists of about 21,000 clones, with approximately 85% occurring once and the leading ten covering 0.2% to 0.3%. CFSE-labeled sorted T cells met regulatory or mature dendritic cells for 5 to 6 days. The data were obtained in a study of regulatory dendritic cells for organ transplantation. Findings and caveats of the study: Memory CD8+ clonal expansion seemed more limited with regulatory than mature dendritic cells. Of resting T cell subsets, memory CD8+ had the most alloreactive clonotypes. The authors noted considerable between-person heterogeneity in alloreactive memory CD8+ cells.

This TCR was sampled from a human donor in good health. The specimen was naive CD4+ T cells from blood cultured with dendritic cells. As for subset: CD45RA+ naive T cells.

The DNA of the CDR3 is TGTGCCAGCAGCAAAGAGGGGACAACTCCTAATGAGCAGTTCTTC. Protein sequence: CASSKEGTTPNEQFF. The chain combines TRBV7-3 with TRBJ2-1, with a possible D match to TRBD1 (6 bases). Trimming cost V 5 bases and J 7 bases, with 18 bases left between them. CDR1 and CDR2 from the germline V gene are SGHTA and FQGTGA. The CDR3 runs 15 residues. Full variable domain (missing parts from reference TRBV7-3 and TRBJ2-1): GAGVSQTPSNKVTEKGKYVELRCDPISGHTALYWYRQSLGQGPEFLIYFQGTGAADDSGLPNDRFFAVRPEGSVSTLKIQRTERGDSAVYLCASSKEGTTPNEQFFGPGTRLTVL.